This T cell receptor beta chain was identified in a study of blood T cell repertoires in COVID-19. Study-level background: Sources were T cells, B-cell-depleted T cells, or PBMCs; the material itself was cDNA or gDNA.

Germline V gene sequence: CDR1 SGHNT, CDR2 YYREEE (reference sequence). This CDR3 spans 14 amino acids. J lost 2 bases, V lost 2 bases, and 1 base had no gene match. This table comes from immunoSEQ multiplex PCR, and its TCRdb copy is limited to in-frame clones, with some not included. The sample has under 400,000 clones; 85% to 90% are singletons. The chain has TRBV5-4 and TRBJ2-7; TRBD2 aligns across 10 bases. The sequenced sample consisted of peripheral blood. The source of this sequence is a young man with active or convalescent COVID-19. For the CDR3, the DNA is TGTGCCAGCAGCTTAGCGGGAGGGGCCTACGAGCAGTACTTC. Its translation: CASSLAGGAYEQYF.